What follows are 6 T cell receptor beta chains derived from one specimen sequenced in a study of post-analysis software for immune sequencing data. The study, taken as a whole, reports: When patients were compared with controls, about five TRBV segments were more frequent, TRBV5-6, TRBV5-1 and TRBV20-1 among them.

TCR beta cDNA libraries had unique molecular identifiers. MiXCR, run by TCRdb on the PCR reads, gives a single entry per CDR3 protein. The sample carries hundreds of thousands of distinct CDR3 sequences, roughly 29% recorded once. These receptors have no identified antigens. Source material: blood. Source of these receptors: a girl under 18 with multiple sclerosis.

The V and J genes are TRBV24-1 and TRBJ2-7, with unresolved D. CDR1 KGHDR and CDR2 SFDVKD come from the germline V gene. The CDR3 is 16 amino acids. The V end lost 0 bases, the J end lost 0 bases, and 11 bases lay between the germline ends. The CDR3 nucleotides read TGTGCCACCAGTGATTTGCGTCAGCATTCCTCCTACGAGCAGTACTTC. It yields the protein CATSDLRQHSSYEQYF.

The chain combines TRBV20-1 with TRBJ1-6, with D possibly TRBD1 on 5 matching bases. In germline, CDR1 is DFQATT, CDR2 SNEGSKA (reference sequence). This CDR3 has 15 amino acids. V lost 3 bases and J lost 7, with 16 bases in between. For the CDR3, the DNA is TGCAGTGCTAGGGATCTTTTGACAGTCAATTCACCCCTCCACTTT. It specifies CSARDLLTVNSPLHF.

This clonotype was counted a few times. The chain couples TRBV12-3 or TRBV12-4 to TRBJ1-5; 7 positions match TRBD1. The junction had 2 bases not matched to a gene; V was cut back by 7 bases and J by 2 bases. The CDR3 runs 13 residues. CDR3: CASNRGGNQPQHF. The DNA of the CDR3 is TGTGCCAGCAACAGGGGCGGCAATCAGCCCCAGCATTTT.

This clonotype has only a few counts. CDR3 loop: CASSFSGGYTF. CDR3 bases: TGTGCCAGCAGTTTTTCGGGTGGCTACACCTTC. V gene TRBV28 combines with J gene TRBJ1-2; D ambiguous. V gave up 3 bases and J gave up 7 bases, with 6 bases separating them. This CDR3 has 11 amino acids. Per germline, CDR1 MDHEN and CDR2 SYDVKM.

With regard to this clonotype: A much larger clone is a single base away; this may be a read error. The rearrangement links TRBV29-1 to TRBJ2-3; D ambiguous. The CDR3 is 15 residues long. V lost 5 bases and J 2 bases, leaving 17 bases between the germline ends. CDR1 is SQVTM and CDR2 is ANQGSEA in the germline V gene. CDR3 bases: TGCAGCGTTTTAGTATCGCGGTTCGACACAGATACGCAGTATTTT. This encodes CSVLVSRFDTDTQYF.

This chain joins TRBV7-2 and TRBJ1-2; TRBD1 aligns across 8 bases. Germline V gene sequence: CDR1 SGHTA, CDR2 FQGNSA. The V segment lost 6 bases and the J segment 7 bases; nucleotides outside the gene matches: 7. CDR3 size: 13 residues. CDR3 in DNA: TGTGCCAGCAGTCTCAGGGGGCTCCCTGGCTACACCTTC. It encodes CASSLRGLPGYTF.